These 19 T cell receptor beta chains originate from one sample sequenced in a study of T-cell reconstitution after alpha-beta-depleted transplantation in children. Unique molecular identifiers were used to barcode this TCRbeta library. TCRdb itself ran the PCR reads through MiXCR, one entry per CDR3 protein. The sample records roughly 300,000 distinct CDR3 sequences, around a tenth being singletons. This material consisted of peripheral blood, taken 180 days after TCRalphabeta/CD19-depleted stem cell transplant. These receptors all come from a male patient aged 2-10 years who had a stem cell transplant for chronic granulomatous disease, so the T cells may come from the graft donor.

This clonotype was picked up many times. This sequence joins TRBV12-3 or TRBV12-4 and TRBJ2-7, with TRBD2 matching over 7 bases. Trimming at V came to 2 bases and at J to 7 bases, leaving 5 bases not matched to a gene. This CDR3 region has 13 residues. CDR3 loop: CASSLTQGGEQYF. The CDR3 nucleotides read TGTGCCAGCAGTTTAACTCAGGGAGGGGAGCAGTACTTC.

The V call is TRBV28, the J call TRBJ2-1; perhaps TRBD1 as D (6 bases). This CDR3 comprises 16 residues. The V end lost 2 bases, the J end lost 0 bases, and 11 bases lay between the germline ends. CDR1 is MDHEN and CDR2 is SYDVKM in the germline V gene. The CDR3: CASSLTDRFSYNEQFF. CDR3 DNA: TGTGCCAGCAGTTTAACGGACAGATTCTCCTACAATGAGCAGTTCTTC.

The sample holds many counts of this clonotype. CDR3 protein: CASSQPSRQGVGETQYF. As DNA, the CDR3 is TGTGCCAGCAGCCAGCCCAGCCGACAGGGGGTGGGAGAGACCCAGTACTTC. The chain couples TRBV3-1 to TRBJ2-5, with 9 bases aligning to TRBD1. The J segment lost 4 bases and the V segment lost 3 bases, leaving 12 bases of the junction unmatched. Per germline, CDR1 LGHDT and CDR2 YNNKEL (reference sequence). The CDR3 has 17 amino acids.

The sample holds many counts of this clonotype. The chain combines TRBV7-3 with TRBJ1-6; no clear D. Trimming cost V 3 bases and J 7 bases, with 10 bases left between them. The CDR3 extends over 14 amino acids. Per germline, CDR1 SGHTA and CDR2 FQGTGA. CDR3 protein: CASSFRVWNSPLHF. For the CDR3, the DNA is TGTGCCAGCAGCTTCAGAGTATGGAATTCACCCCTCCACTTT.

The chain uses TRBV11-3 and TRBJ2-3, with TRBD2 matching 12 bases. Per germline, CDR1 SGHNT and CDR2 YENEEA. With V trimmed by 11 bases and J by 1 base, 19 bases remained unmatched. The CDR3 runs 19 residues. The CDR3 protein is CAFSLFVLAGGPRTDTQYF. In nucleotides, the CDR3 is TGTGCCTTCAGTTTATTCGTGCTAGCGGGGGGGCCCCGCACAGATACGCAGTATTTT.

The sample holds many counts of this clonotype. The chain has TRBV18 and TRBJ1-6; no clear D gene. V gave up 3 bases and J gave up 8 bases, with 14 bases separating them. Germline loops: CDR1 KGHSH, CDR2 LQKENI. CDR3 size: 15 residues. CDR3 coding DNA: TGTGCCAGCTCACCGACGGGGATGAACGATTCACCCCTCCACTTT. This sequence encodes CASSPTGMNDSPLHF. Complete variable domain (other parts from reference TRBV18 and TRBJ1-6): NAGVMQNPRHLVRRRGQEARLRCSPMKGHSHVYWYRQLPEEGLKFMVYLQKENIIDESGMPKERFSAEFPKEGPSILRIQQVVRGDSAAYFCASSPTGMNDSPLHFGNGTRLTVT.

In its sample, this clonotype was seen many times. CDR3 sequence (DNA): TGCAGTGCTAGAGATCAGAATGGAAACGACGAGCAGTACTTC. Protein product: CSARDQNGNDEQYF. The rearrangement uses TRBV20-1 and TRBJ2-7; D gene ambiguous. V was trimmed by 0 bases and J by 5 bases, leaving 14 bases between them. The CDR3 has 14 amino acids. The germline V gene has CDR1 DFQATT and CDR2 SNEGSKA (reference sequence).

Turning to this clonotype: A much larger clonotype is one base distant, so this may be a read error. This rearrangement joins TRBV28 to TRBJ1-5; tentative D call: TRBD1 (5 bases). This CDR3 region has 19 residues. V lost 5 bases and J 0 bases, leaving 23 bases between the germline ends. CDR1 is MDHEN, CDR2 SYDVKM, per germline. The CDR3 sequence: CASSLVVVGGYYSNQPQHF. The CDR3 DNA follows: TGTGCCAGCAGTCTTGTTGTGGTGGGGGGATATTATAGCAATCAGCCCCAGCATTTT.

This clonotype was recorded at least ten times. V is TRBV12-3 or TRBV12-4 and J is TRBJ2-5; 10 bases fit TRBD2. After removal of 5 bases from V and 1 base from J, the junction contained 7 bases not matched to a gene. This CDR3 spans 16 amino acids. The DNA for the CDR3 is TGTGCCAGCAGTGATAGAGGGACTAGCGTCCAAGAGACCCAGTACTTC. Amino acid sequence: CASSDRGTSVQETQYF.

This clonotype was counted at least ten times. This CDR3 is CASSLEPEETQYF. The CDR3 region has the DNA TGCGCCAGCAGCTTGGAGCCAGAAGAGACCCAGTACTTC. The chain recombines TRBV5-1 with TRBJ2-5; D not certain. The V end lost 0 bases, the J end lost 3 bases, and 6 bases lay between the germline ends. The CDR3 length is 13 residues. Per the germline V gene, CDR1 is SGHRS and CDR2 is YFSETQ.

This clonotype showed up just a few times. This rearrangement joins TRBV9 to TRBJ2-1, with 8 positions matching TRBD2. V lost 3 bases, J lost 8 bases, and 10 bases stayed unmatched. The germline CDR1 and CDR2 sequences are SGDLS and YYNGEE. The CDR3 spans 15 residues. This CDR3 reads CASSDGTRVPYEQFF. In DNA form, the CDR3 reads TGTGCCAGCAGCGACGGGACTAGGGTTCCTTATGAGCAGTTCTTC.

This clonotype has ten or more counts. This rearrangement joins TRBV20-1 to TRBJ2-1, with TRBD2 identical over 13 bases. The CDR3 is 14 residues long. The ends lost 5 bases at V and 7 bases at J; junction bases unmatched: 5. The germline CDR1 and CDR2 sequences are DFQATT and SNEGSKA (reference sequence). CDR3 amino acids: CSAGTSGITNEQFF. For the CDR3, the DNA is TGCAGTGCTGGGACTAGCGGGATCACAAATGAGCAGTTCTTC.

The DNA of the CDR3 is TGTGCCAGCAGCTCTCTCAATTCCGAGCAGTACTTC. Residues: CASSSLNSEQYF. The gene calls are TRBV7-9 and TRBJ2-7; D gene unclear. Per germline, CDR1 SEHNR and CDR2 FQNEAQ (reference sequence). The V end was cut by 4 bases, the J end by 6 bases, with 10 bases between. This CDR3 region has 12 residues.

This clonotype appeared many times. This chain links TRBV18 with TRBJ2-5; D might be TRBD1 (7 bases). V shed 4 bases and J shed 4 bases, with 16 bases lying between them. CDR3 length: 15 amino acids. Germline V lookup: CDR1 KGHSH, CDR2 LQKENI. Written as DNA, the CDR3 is TGTGCCAGCTCACGGGACAGCGGGCTCGTAGAGACCCAGTACTTC. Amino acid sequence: CASSRDSGLVETQYF.

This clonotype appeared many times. The CDR3 DNA follows: TGCAGCGCTTTAGCGGGAGGAGGCGAGCAGTACTTC. As protein: CSALAGGGEQYF. The genes are TRBV29-1 and TRBJ2-7, with 10 bases fitting TRBD2. CDR1 is SQVTM, CDR2 ANQGSEA, per germline. The CDR3 extends over 12 amino acids. Germline trimming cut 7 bases from V and 6 bases from J; bases unmatched to any gene: 6.

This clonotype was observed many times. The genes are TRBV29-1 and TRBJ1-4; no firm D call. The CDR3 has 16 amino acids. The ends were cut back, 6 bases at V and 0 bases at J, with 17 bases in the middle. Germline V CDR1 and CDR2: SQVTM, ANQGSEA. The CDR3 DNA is TGCAGCGTGGGCACGGACTTGGGATCAACTAATGAAAAACTGTTTTTT. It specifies CSVGTDLGSTNEKLFF.

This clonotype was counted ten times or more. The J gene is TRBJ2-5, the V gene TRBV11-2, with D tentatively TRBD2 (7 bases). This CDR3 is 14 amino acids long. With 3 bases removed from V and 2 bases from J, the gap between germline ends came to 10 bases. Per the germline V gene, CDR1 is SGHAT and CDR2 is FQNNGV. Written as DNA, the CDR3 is TGTGCCAGCAGCTTTGCGGGGGCTCAAGAGACCCAGTACTTC. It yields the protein CASSFAGAQETQYF.

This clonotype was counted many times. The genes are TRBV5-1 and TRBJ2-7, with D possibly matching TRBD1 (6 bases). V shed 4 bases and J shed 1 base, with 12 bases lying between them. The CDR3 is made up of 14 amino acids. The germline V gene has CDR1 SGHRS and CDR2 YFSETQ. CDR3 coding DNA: TGCGCCAGCAGCATACCGACAGGATCCTACGAGCAGTACTTC. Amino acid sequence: CASSIPTGSYEQYF.

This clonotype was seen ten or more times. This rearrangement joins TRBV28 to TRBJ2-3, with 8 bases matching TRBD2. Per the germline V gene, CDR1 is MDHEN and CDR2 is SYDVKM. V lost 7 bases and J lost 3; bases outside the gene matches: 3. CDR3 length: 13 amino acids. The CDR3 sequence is CASNPGGTDTQYF. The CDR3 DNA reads TGTGCCAGCAACCCGGGAGGGACAGATACGCAGTATTTT. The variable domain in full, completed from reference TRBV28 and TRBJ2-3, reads DVKVTQSSRYLVKRTGEKVFLECVQDMDHENMFWYRQDPGLGLRLIYFSYDVKMKEKGDIPEGYSVSREKKERFSLILESASTNQTSMYLCASNPGGTDTQYFGPGTRLTVL.